This TCR beta chain was sequenced for a study of immune cell composition in non-small cell lung cancer (dated by TCRdb to 2017 to 2019). Regarding the study in general: Histologic subtype was assigned using H&E plus p63, CK5, Napsin A and TTF-1 immunohistochemistry, mainly lung adenocarcinoma or squamous cell carcinoma. TCR-beta sequencing (Adaptive Biotechnologies) was performed on 34 paired NSCLC tumour and non-adjacent lung specimens plus 26 tumour-only specimens. Supplementary cohort #1, ten to eleven lung adenocarcinoma cases, had paired tumour/lung TCR-beta sequencing and TIL populations generated to assess tumour reactivity. The subtype comparisons left out a handful of tumour specimens with TCR-beta data because those specimens were rare histological subtypes. Study-level results and caveats: Tumour-associated clones >0.5% were found in nearly half of NSCLC cases, namely in over 25% of adenocarcinomas versus about 77% of squamous carcinomas. In roughly 11 adenocarcinoma cases, a strong correlation was found between maximal tumour-associated clone frequency and TIL tumour reactivity, whereas no such correlation was found between overall clonality and TIL tumour reactivity. The reactivity cohort included only around ten cases, and whether tumour-reactive clones share sequences with the dominant in vivo tumour-associated clones was not shown. No significant correlation was found between smoking pack-years and tumour TCR-beta clonality.

CDR1 and CDR2 are drawn from the germline V gene: MNHNS, SASEGT. The CDR3 starts with the cysteine, ends with the phenylalanine, and has 13 residues. Here the CDR3 DNA is all that survives: 39 bases in frame from base 1. Trimming costs V 5 bases and J 2 bases, and their ends lie 9 bases apart. Normal lung samples came from the same patient and were non-adjacent lung tissue collected as far from the tumour as possible, with a minimum distance of 3 cm. Frozen aliquots of unsorted single-cell suspensions were used for genomic DNA extraction with the QIAamp DNA kit. Tissues arrived within 2 hours after resection and were immediately processed into single-cell suspensions. Tissue was mechanically dissociated and enzymatically digested with DNase I, collagenase I and hyaluronidase for approximately 31 minutes at 37 °C, then filtered and RBC-lysed. Details on this clone: Its specific antigen is unknown. The record has no base qualities; no much larger clone is one base away.

TCR-beta CDR3 regions were amplified from genomic DNA by a two-step multiplex PCR, with the second step adding Illumina-compatible adaptors. TCR-beta immunosequencing was carried out on an Illumina platform through the commercial immunoSEQ service. Per the source publication's procedure: Two measures summarised the repertoires: productive clonality, and Top 10 Clones, meaning the percentage of T-cell templates coming from the ten most frequent sequences. Productive clonality had a range of 0 to 1, where 1 means a monoclonal population. Tumour-associated clones were defined as sequences comprising at least 0.1% of tumour T-cell templates but absent from matched non-adjacent lung, identified via log10 scatter plots. Student's t-tests were used for two-group comparisons, ANOVA for comparisons across stages, and linear regression for relationships, with analyses done in GraphPad Prism7 and R. Drawn from immuneACCESS, this table holds only the in-frame rearrangements with V and J called that TCRdb kept. Clones are partly lost; checked studies trace under half to an unresolved V gene and leave the rest unexplained. That table gives V, J and clone size, and the DNA gave D and trimming. This sample holds about 2,300 clones; over 60% were observed only once. In total, the top ten clones hold about a quarter of the sample.

Specimen: non-adjacent lung tissue. The rearrangement joined TRBV6-1 to TRBJ1-2; the D segment could be TRBD1, given 6 matching bases. The receptor's source is a human donor with non-small cell lung cancer. The CDR3 protein sequence reads: CASSPTGNYGYTF. In nucleotide form, the sequence is TGTGCCAGCAGTCCAACAGGGAACTATGGCTACACCTTC.